This TCR beta chain was found in a study of tumor-infiltrating lymphocytes in oesophageal squamous cell carcinoma. This CDR3 has 16 residues. The J segment lost 5 bases and the V segment lost 2 bases, leaving 10 bases of the junction unmatched. Germline loops: CDR1 SGHTA, CDR2 FQGTGA. From the PCR reads, TCRdb called clonotypes with MiXCR, one entry per CDR3 protein. The sample has fewer than 20,000 distinct CDR3 sequences; 40% to 45% are singletons. This clonotype was obtained from a male donor with esophageal squamous cell carcinoma. The specimen was esophageal tumor tissue. This chain joins TRBV7-3 and TRBJ2-5; TRBD2 agrees at 8 bases. This chain's CDR3 is CASSLPLTSGGETQYF. CDR3 coding DNA: TGTGCCAGCAGCTTACCACTAACTAGCGGTGGGGAGACCCAGTACTTC. The variable domain in full, with the rest retrieved from reference TRBV7-3 and TRBJ2-5, is GAGVSQTPSNKVTEKGKYVELRCDPISGHTALYWYRQSLGQGPEFLIYFQGTGAADDSGLPNDRFFAVRPEGSVSTLKIQRTERGDSAVYLCASSLPLTSGGETQYFGPGTRLLVL.